These T cell receptor beta chains were read from a single sample in a study of T cells after yellow fever vaccination. In TCRdb, the 5' RACE reads were re-called with MiXCR into one record per CDR3 protein. This sample has some 320,000 distinct CDR3 sequences, with 8.5% to 9% found just once. The source material was PBMCs, sampled on the day of the first yellow fever vaccination. These receptors originate from a man aged 18 to 30 who received the YFV17D yellow fever vaccine. Each CDR3 is given with its conserved first and last residue. Each record gives: clone size, D gene, J gene, CDR3 length, V gene, CDR3 protein, CDR3 DNA. D genes are given only for firm matches. Clone size, where shown, is once, few, many, or a class for clones that have expanded.

- | - | TRBJ2-7 | 14 | TRBV5-1 | CASSPRRTEYEQYF | TGCGCCAGCAGCCCCAGGAGGACAGAGTACGAGCAGTACTTC
few | - | TRBJ1-1 | 15 | TRBV5-1 | CASAPNPGDWTEAFF | TGCGCCAGCGCCCCAAACCCGGGGGATTGGACTGAAGCTTTCTTT
few | - | TRBJ1-2 | 11 | TRBV12-3/TRBV12-4 | CASRSRAGYTF | TGTGCCAGCAGATCGAGGGCTGGCTACACCTTC
- | TRBD2 | TRBJ2-3 | 16 | TRBV20-1 | CSARDRGGTVGFTQYF | TGCAGTGCTAGAGACCGCGGGGGGACGGTGGGATTTACGCAGTATTTT
few | - | TRBJ2-2 | 21 | TRBV4-1 | CASSRSLITGTLTPGPGELFF | TGCGCCAGCAGCCGTAGTTTAATCACGGGGACCCTCACGCCGGGACCCGGGGAGCTGTTTTTT
many | - | TRBJ2-3 | 15 | TRBV18 | CASSPPGPVGDTQYF | TGTGCCAGCTCACCACCGGGCCCCGTGGGAGATACGCAGTATTTT
many | TRBD1 | TRBJ2-5 | 13 | TRBV29-1 | CSGNRGRRETQYF | TGCAGCGGGAACAGGGGGCGCAGAGAGACCCAGTACTTC
few | - | TRBJ2-3 | 12 | TRBV5-1 | CASSQPQDTQYF | TGCGCCAGCAGCCAGCCGCAAGATACGCAGTATTTT
few | - | TRBJ2-4 | 16 | TRBV4-1 | CASSQPTSRGKNIQYF | TGCGCCAGCAGCCAACCCACCTCCCGGGGCAAAAACATTCAGTACTTC
- | TRBD1 | TRBJ1-5 | 14 | TRBV20-1 | CSAKSGTGGQPQHF | TGCAGTGCTAAGTCCGGGACAGGGGGCCAGCCCCAGCATTTT
many | - | TRBJ1-2 | 15 | TRBV14 | CASSLGTGSGYGYTF | TGTGCCAGCAGTCTGGGGACGGGGTCTGGCTATGGCTACACCTTC
few | - | TRBJ2-7 | 16 | TRBV9 | CASSVEPGGASYEQYF | TGTGCCAGCAGCGTAGAACCGGGGGGCGCCTCCTACGAGCAGTACTTC
many | - | TRBJ2-2 | 13 | TRBV12-3/TRBV12-4 | CASKPGAVGELFF | TGTGCCAGCAAGCCGGGGGCCGTCGGGGAGCTGTTTTTT